The T cell receptor (beta chain) under discussion was sequenced for a study of identical twins. All donors comprised healthy Caucasians. TCRdb itself ran the 5' RACE reads through MiXCR, one entry per CDR3 protein. This table has about 790,000 distinct CDR3 sequences, 18% appearing once. This clonotype has a single count. Its antigen is still unknown. Trimming took 4 bases from V and 6 from J; bases not matched to a gene: 6. Germline V CDR1 and CDR2: SGHRS, YFSETQ. CDR3 length: 14 residues. Study-wide results and caveats: Researchers reported weaker excess twin sharing in beta out-of-frame sequences.

These data were likewise used in another study, on T cells expressing NK-cell markers. Per that study: One of the eight sequenced donors was seronegative, whereas the other seven were HCMV-seropositive. Several of the experiments relied on an anti-gamma-delta TCR antibody so that only alpha-beta TCR T cells were sorted.

This clonotype was obtained from a woman aged 18-30 years in good health. The J gene is TRBJ1-5, the V gene TRBV5-1; 8 bases agree with TRBD1. Sequenced input: PBMCs. CDR3 sequence reads: CASSRGQGGQPQHF. The CDR3 DNA reads TGCGCCAGCAGCCGCGGACAGGGCGGTCAGCCCCAGCATTTT.